This T cell receptor beta chain came from a study of cytomegalovirus exposure and HLA in healthy donors. The data were produced by immunoSEQ multiplex PCR, yet TCRdb's version contains in-frame clones alone and is incomplete. This sample has under 250,000 clones, with around 78% found just once. V was shortened by 0 bases and J by 6 bases, with 6 bases between the two germline ends. This CDR3 has 12 amino acids. Germline loops: CDR1 SGDLS, CDR2 YYNGEE. Comment on this clone: This same CDR3 is encoded by further DNA sequences in the sample.

The chain has TRBV9 and TRBJ1-2; D perhaps matches TRBD1 (5 bases). Sequencing was performed on PBMCs. The TCR originated in a woman aged 18-30 years in good health and CMV-seronegative. Written as DNA, the CDR3 is TGTGCCAGCAGCGTAGTGGGGGATGGCTACACCTTC. This codes for CASSVVGDGYTF.